These 21 T cell receptor beta chains came from one sample sequenced in a study of shared clonotypes between healthy human individuals. Measured with immunoSEQ multiplex PCR; TCRdb has only the in-frame clones, and not every one. This table has 2 million to 3 million clones, approximately 94% appearing once. Source material: naive CD4+ T cells from PBMCs. Specified subset: CD45RA+ positively selected. These receptor sequences come from a man younger than 35 in good health. Some clones in this sample may be carry-over from other donors' samples.

The CDR3 sequence: CASISGLSSYNEQFF. The CDR3 nucleotides read TGTGCCAGCATCAGCGGCCTGAGCTCCTACAATGAGCAGTTCTTC. The rearrangement uses TRBV5-6 and TRBJ2-1, with a tentative D call TRBD2 (5 bases). V gave up 6 bases and J gave up 0 bases, with 13 bases separating them. From germline, CDR1 is SGHDT and CDR2 YYEEEE. This CDR3 has 15 amino acids.

The chain has TRBV7-2 and TRBJ1-5, with no clear D. This CDR3 is 14 amino acids long. Trimming removed 2 bases at V and 7 bases at J, with 12 bases between. Germline assignment: CDR1 SGHTA and CDR2 FQGNSA. The DNA of the CDR3 is TGTGCCAGCAGCTTAACACGGGCTGGGCAGCCCCAGCATTTT. Encoded protein: CASSLTRAGQPQHF. Combining the CDR3 with reference TRBV7-2 and TRBJ1-5 gives the whole variable domain GAGVSQSPSNKVTEKGKDVELRCDPISGHTALYWYRQSLGQGLEFLIYFQGNSAPDKSGLPSDRFSAERTGGSVSTLTIQRTQQEDSAVYLCASSLTRAGQPQHFGDGTRLSIL.

This clone was seen only once. This chain links TRBV2 with TRBJ2-1, with D tentatively TRBD1 or TRBD2 (5 bases each). Germline lookup yields CDR1 SNHLY and CDR2 FYNNEI. The CDR3 extends over 14 amino acids. Trimming left V 6 bases short and J 0 bases short, with 9 bases between. DNA for the CDR3: TGTGCCAGCAGATCCGGGACCTCCTACAATGAGCAGTTCTTC. Residues: CASRSGTSYNEQFF. Looking up the rest from reference TRBV2 and TRBJ2-1 gives the full variable domain: EPEVTQTPSHQVTQMGQEVILRCVPISNHLYFYWYRQILGQKVEFLVSFYNNEISEKSEIFDDQFSVERPDGSNFTLKIRSTKLEDSAMYFCASRSGTSYNEQFFGPGTRLTVL.

The chain recombines TRBV11-2 with TRBJ2-7; D possibly matches TRBD1 or TRBD2 (6 bases each). This CDR3 has 16 amino acids. V gave up 1 base and J gave up 2 bases, with 15 bases separating them. From germline, CDR1 is SGHAT and CDR2 FQNNGV. CDR3 loop: CASSLVGGHQTYEQYF. The CDR3 DNA is TGTGCCAGCAGCTTAGTGGGGGGACACCAAACCTACGAGCAGTACTTC.

The J gene is TRBJ2-5, the V gene TRBV25-1, with TRBD2 matching 10 bases. The end of the DNA aligns better with TRBJ2-7, so the J call may be wrong. The CDR3 loop spans 16 amino acids. The V gene's germline CDR1 is MGHDK and CDR2 SYGVNS. CDR3 loop: CASSDELAGDPLEQYF. CDR3 DNA: TGTGCCAGCAGTGACGAGCTAGCGGGAGATCCGCTCGAGCAGTACTTC.

The chain carries TRBV29-1 and TRBJ1-1; D remains ambiguous. Germline V lookup: CDR1 SQVTM, CDR2 ANQGSEA. Deletions cut 8 bases from V and 3 bases from J, with 10 bases between. This CDR3 comprises 11 residues. CDR3 region: CSSRGYTEAFF. The CDR3 DNA follows: TGCAGCTCACGAGGGTACACTGAAGCTTTCTTT.

This clone was seen just once. The V and J genes are TRBV15 and TRBJ2-7; 14 bases line up with TRBD2. The CDR3 loop spans 18 amino acids. CDR1 is LNHNV and CDR2 is YYDKDF in the germline V gene (reference sequence). The junction had 11 bases not matched to a gene; V was cut back by 2 bases and J by 5 bases. CDR3 in amino acids: CATSRMGLAGVGSHEQYF. CDR3 DNA: TGTGCCACCAGCAGAATGGGACTAGCGGGAGTTGGGTCCCACGAGCAGTACTTC.

About this clone itself: The same CDR3 can be traced to other DNA sequences in this sample. This chain uses TRBV5-1 with TRBJ2-3; D not resolved. Per the germline V gene, CDR1 is SGHRS and CDR2 is YFSETQ. Trimming left V 0 bases short and J 2 bases short, with 7 bases between. This CDR3 has 14 amino acids. The CDR3 sequence is CASSLGGNTDTQYF. In DNA form, the CDR3 reads TGCGCCAGCAGCTTGGGAGGAAACACAGATACGCAGTATTTT.

V gene TRBV28 combines with J gene TRBJ2-3; 9 bases are shared with TRBD1. V lost 7 bases, J lost 3 bases, and 5 bases stayed unmatched. Germline CDR1 MDHEN, CDR2 SYDVKM. There are 14 residues in the CDR3. The chain's CDR3 is CASTRDRETDTQYF. The CDR3 DNA is TGTGCCAGCACCCGGGACAGGGAAACAGATACGCAGTATTTT. Full variable domain (outside the CDR3, taken from reference TRBV28 and TRBJ2-3): DVKVTQSSRYLVKRTGEKVFLECVQDMDHENMFWYRQDPGLGLRLIYFSYDVKMKEKGDIPEGYSVSREKKERFSLILESASTNQTSMYLCASTRDRETDTQYFGPGTRLTVL.

Concerning this clone itself: The same CDR3 arises from other DNA sequences in this sample as well. V gene TRBV7-3 combines with J gene TRBJ2-7; D is possibly TRBD2 (5 bases). Germline V gene sequence: CDR1 SGHTA, CDR2 FQGTGA. V lost 6 bases and J 4 bases, leaving 13 bases between the germline ends. CDR3 size: 13 residues. The DNA of the CDR3 is TGTGCCAGCAGTCCGGCGGCGGGTTACGAGCAGTACTTC. Its translation is CASSPAAGYEQYF.

The chain has TRBV28 and TRBJ2-1, with 7 bases aligning to TRBD2. V was clipped by 4 bases and J by 9 bases; unmatched bases: 15. Germline V gene lookup returns CDR1 MDHEN and CDR2 SYDVKM. The CDR3 runs 16 residues. CDR3 amino acids: CASSSYLAGEMGEQFF. The CDR3 nucleotides read TGTGCCAGCAGTTCTTACCTGGCGGGAGAAATGGGTGAGCAGTTCTTC.

The chain employs TRBV7-8 and TRBJ2-7; D is unclear. The V and J ends lost 1 base and 3 bases respectively, with 16 bases between them. Germline V CDR1 and CDR2: SGHVS, FQNEAQ. The CDR3 has 16 amino acids. CDR3 amino acids: CASSLEVPQAIYEQYF. The CDR3 region has the DNA TGTGCCAGCAGCTTAGAGGTCCCCCAGGCCATCTACGAGCAGTACTTC.

The J gene is TRBJ2-4, the V gene TRBV19; TRBD2 agrees at 7 bases. CDR3 length: 15 residues. The germline V gene encodes CDR1 LNHDA and CDR2 SQIVND (reference sequence). The J segment lost 0 bases and the V segment lost 9 bases, leaving 8 bases of the junction unmatched. The CDR3 region has the DNA TGTGCCAGCCGGGGGGAGGGACTAGCCAAAAACATTCAGTACTTC. Translating gives CASRGEGLAKNIQYF.

CDR3 coding DNA: TGTGCCAGCAGGATTGTTGGGGGTGGCACTGAAGCTTTCTTT. This sequence encodes CASRIVGGGTEAFF. V usage is TRBV2 and J usage is TRBJ1-1; D is possibly TRBD1 (5 bases). This CDR3 has 14 amino acids. V was cut by 6 bases and J by 4 bases, with 15 bases left in between. From germline, CDR1 is SNHLY and CDR2 FYNNEI.

The chain couples TRBV11-2 to TRBJ2-7; 9 bases align to TRBD1. Per germline, CDR1 SGHAT and CDR2 FQNNGV. The V and J ends lost 4 bases and 3 bases, in that order; junction bases with no gene match: 13. CDR3 size: 17 residues. The CDR3 sequence: CASSSRAGQGLFYEQYF. In DNA, the CDR3 is TGTGCCAGCAGCTCACGCGCGGGACAGGGTCTGTTCTACGAGCAGTACTTC.

The chain carries TRBV25-1 and TRBJ1-1, with D unclear. The CDR3 sequence is 13 residues long. Trimming cost V 5 bases and J 5 bases, with 12 bases left between them. CDR1 MGHDK and CDR2 SYGVNS come from the germline V gene. CDR3 coding DNA: TGTGCCAGCAGTCAGGACCCGGGGACTGAAGCTTTCTTT. Protein product: CASSQDPGTEAFF.

V usage is TRBV6-5 and J usage is TRBJ2-7, with D possibly TRBD2 on 6 matching bases. The germline gives CDR1 MNHEY, CDR2 SVGAGI. Between the trimmed V and J ends, which lost 5 bases and 1 base, there was a span of 12 bases. This CDR3 region has 14 residues. CDR3 coding DNA: TGTGCCAGCAGTAGGGACTCTCCGTCCTACGAGCAGTACTTC. Residues: CASSRDSPSYEQYF.

The CDR3 region is CASSRRAITGELFF. CDR3 coding DNA: TGTGCCAGCAGTCGCCGGGCCATCACCGGGGAGCTGTTTTTT. This sequence joins TRBV6-5 and TRBJ2-2; D is uncertain. The germline V and J ends were trimmed by 5 bases and 4 bases, with 11 bases remaining between them. CDR3 length: 14 amino acids. CDR1 is MNHEY, CDR2 SVGAGI, per germline.

This chain uses TRBV6-6 with TRBJ2-3; 15 bases match TRBD2. Trimming cost V 6 bases and J 4 bases; bases outside gene matches: 5. CDR3 size: 16 residues. CDR1 is MNHNY, CDR2 SVGAGI, per germline (reference sequence). The CDR3 region is CASRRTSGRGADTQYF. CDR3 DNA sequence: TGTGCCAGCAGGCGGACTAGCGGGAGGGGGGCAGATACGCAGTATTTT.

The CDR3 nucleotides read TGTGCCAGCAGTGAAGCTCGAGTCTGGCAGACCAATCAGCCCCAGCATTTT. Protein product: CASSEARVWQTNQPQHF. The chain employs TRBV6-1 and TRBJ1-5; D gene ambiguous. The CDR3 contains 17 residues. Germline V gene lookup returns CDR1 MNHNS and CDR2 SASEGT. The V end was cut by 0 bases, the J end by 3 bases, with 15 bases between.

This chain joins TRBV30 and TRBJ2-1; the D gene is possibly TRBD2 (6 bases). The germline V gene encodes CDR1 GTSNPN and CDR2 SVGIG (reference sequence). The CDR3 consists of 14 residues. V lost 6 bases to trimming and J lost 3 bases, with 15 bases between them. The CDR3 bases are TGTGCCTGCATGTCGGGAGAACGCTACAATGAGCAGTTCTTC. Its translation: CACMSGERYNEQFF.